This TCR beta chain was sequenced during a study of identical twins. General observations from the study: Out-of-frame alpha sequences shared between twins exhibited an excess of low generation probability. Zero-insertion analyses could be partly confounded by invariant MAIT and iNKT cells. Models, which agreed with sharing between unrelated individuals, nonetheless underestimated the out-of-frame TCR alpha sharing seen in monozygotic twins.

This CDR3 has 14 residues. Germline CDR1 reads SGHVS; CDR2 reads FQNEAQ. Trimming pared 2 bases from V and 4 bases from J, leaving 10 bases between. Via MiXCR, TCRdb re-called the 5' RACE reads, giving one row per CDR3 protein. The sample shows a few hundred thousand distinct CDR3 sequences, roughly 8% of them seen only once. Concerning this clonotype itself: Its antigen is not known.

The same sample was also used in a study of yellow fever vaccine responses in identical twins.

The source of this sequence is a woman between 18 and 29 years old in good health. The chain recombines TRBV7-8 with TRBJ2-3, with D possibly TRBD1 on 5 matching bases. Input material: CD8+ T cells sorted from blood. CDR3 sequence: CASSLLQESDTQYF. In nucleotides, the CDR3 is TGTGCCAGCAGCTTACTACAGGAATCAGATACGCAGTATTTT. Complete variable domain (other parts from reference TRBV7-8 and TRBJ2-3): GAGVSQSPRYKVAKRGQDVALRCDPISGHVSLFWYQQALGQGPEFLTYFQNEAQLDKSGLPSDRFFAERPEGSVSTLKIQRTQQEDSAVYLCASSLLQESDTQYFGPGTRLTVL.